This entry lists 18 T cell receptor beta chains sequenced from one sample in a study of CD8 T cells in ankylosing spondylitis. In TCRdb, the 5' RACE reads were re-called with MiXCR into one record per CDR3 protein. Found here are nearly 350,000 distinct CDR3 sequences, about 15% of them singletons; the top ten hold around 1%. The sequenced sample was blood, either unsorted or a sorted T cell fraction (not recorded which). The origin of the receptors is a male donor with ankylosing spondylitis or in good health (not recorded which).

This sequence joins TRBV6-5 and TRBJ2-5, with a tentative D call TRBD2 (5 bases). The germline V gene has CDR1 MNHEY and CDR2 SVGAGI. V shed 4 bases and J shed 5 bases, with 14 bases lying between them. The CDR3 is 14 residues long. The CDR3 DNA reads TGTGCCAGCAGTTCCCTCGGGGAGCGGGAGACCCAGTACTTC. It is translated as CASSSLGERETQYF.

The chain has TRBV10-3 and TRBJ1-1; D remains unclear. V was shortened by 5 bases and J by 0 bases, with 7 bases between the two germline ends. Germline CDR1 is ENHRY and CDR2 is SYGVKD. This CDR3 is built from 13 residues. This CDR3 reads CAISPVMNTEAFF. Here the CDR3 DNA reads TGTGCCATCAGTCCCGTTATGAACACTGAAGCTTTCTTT.

The J gene is TRBJ2-1, the V gene TRBV7-9, with D maybe TRBD2 (7 bases). Germline values: CDR1 SEHNR, CDR2 FQNEAQ (reference sequence). Trimming left V 5 bases short and J 4 bases short, with 18 bases between. The CDR3 sequence is 16 residues long. As DNA, the CDR3 is TGTGCCAGCAGCCCCGCTAAGGGGGGGGCTTACAATGAGCAGTTCTTC. Amino acids: CASSPAKGGAYNEQFF.

This clonotype was observed many times. The chain couples TRBV5-1 to TRBJ1-1; D gene unclear. Trimming cost V 2 bases and J 3 bases, with 11 bases left between them. Germline V gene sequence: CDR1 SGHRS, CDR2 YFSETQ. CDR3 length: 14 amino acids. The CDR3 sequence: CASSFSGSDTEAFF. The CDR3 coding sequence is TGCGCCAGCAGCTTCTCAGGAAGCGACACTGAAGCTTTCTTT.

The chain employs TRBV20-1 and TRBJ2-6, with 7 bases identical to TRBD1. Germline CDR1 DFQATT, CDR2 SNEGSKA (reference sequence). This CDR3 spans 14 amino acids. With V trimmed by 4 bases and J by 2 bases, 2 bases remained unmatched. The CDR3, as DNA: TGCAGTGCTATGACAGGGACTGGGGCCAACGTCCTGACTTTC. This codes for CSAMTGTGANVLTF.

This clonotype was seen a few times. The chain employs TRBV12-3 or TRBV12-4 and TRBJ1-2; no firm D call. CDR3 length: 13 amino acids. V lost 4 bases to trimming and J lost 3 bases, with 9 bases between them. CDR3 sequence (DNA): TGTGCCAGCAGTTCCCAGACCCACTATGGCTACACCTTC. Encoded protein: CASSSQTHYGYTF.

This chain joins TRBV5-1 and TRBJ2-1; 14 nucleotides agree with TRBD2. The trim removed 0 bases at V and 8 bases at J, leaving 10 bases unmatched. Germline CDR1 SGHRS, CDR2 YFSETQ. CDR3 length: 18 residues. The CDR3 sequence is CASSLVPTSGGAGHEQFF. The CDR3 DNA reads TGCGCCAGCAGCTTGGTCCCGACTAGCGGGGGGGCGGGTCATGAGCAGTTCTTC.

The V call is TRBV20-1, the J call TRBJ2-5; D is possibly TRBD2 (7 bases). The CDR3 is 15 amino acids. CDR1 and CDR2 from the germline V gene are DFQATT and SNEGSKA (reference sequence). Trimming took off 5 bases at V and 1 base at J, with 17 bases between the two ends. CDR3 sequence: CSARGGRGLQETQYF. In nucleotides, the CDR3 is TGCAGTGCTCGAGGCGGGCGGGGGCTCCAAGAGACCCAGTACTTC.

In this sample, this clonotype turned up many times. As DNA, the CDR3 is TGTGCCAGCAGCTTAGATCGGGGGGTCAATCAGCCCCAGCATTTT. Amino acid sequence: CASSLDRGVNQPQHF. The J gene is TRBJ1-5, the V gene TRBV11-2; possible D gene TRBD1, 5 bases. CDR3 length: 15 amino acids. Germline-derived CDR1 and CDR2 are SGHAT and FQNNGV. V dropped 0 bases and J dropped 3 bases, with 9 bases sitting between them.

The rearrangement uses TRBV10-2 and TRBJ2-3, with TRBD2 identical over 13 bases. This CDR3 spans 18 amino acids. Trimming took 6 bases from V and 1 from J; bases not matched to a gene: 10. Germline V lookup: CDR1 WSHSY, CDR2 SAAADI. The CDR3 nucleotides are TGCGCCAGCAGCCCACTAGCGGGAGGGCCCTCGGGCACAGATACGCAGTATTTT. Translated: CASSPLAGGPSGTDTQYF.

V is TRBV10-3 and J is TRBJ1-6, with 7 bases lining up with TRBD1. The CDR3 consists of 15 residues. The J segment lost 10 bases and the V segment lost 3 bases, leaving 9 bases of the junction unmatched. The germline V gene encodes CDR1 ENHRY and CDR2 SYGVKD. As DNA, the CDR3 is TGTGCCATCAGTGAAAGTCAACAGGGGCTCTCACCCCTCCACTTT. Protein sequence: CAISESQQGLSPLHF.

Concerning this clonotype: A read error may produce the germline difference seen at one junction end. The J gene is TRBJ2-1, the V gene TRBV5-6, with 12 bases matching TRBD2. This CDR3 is 15 amino acids long. CDR1 is SGHDT and CDR2 is YYEEEE in the germline V gene. In DNA, the CDR3 is TGTACCAGCAGCGGACTAGCGGGGCTATACAATGAGCAGTTCTTC. Its protein product is CTSSGLAGLYNEQFF.

V and J are TRBV12-3 or TRBV12-4 and TRBJ1-1; TRBD1 might be the D (6 bases). The CDR3 extends over 15 amino acids. V gave up 1 base and J gave up 0 bases, with 9 bases separating them. CDR3 DNA sequence: TGTGCCAGCAGTTTAGAAGGACAGCTGAACACTGAAGCTTTCTTT. It encodes CASSLEGQLNTEAFF.

This clonotype was recorded a few times. The rearrangement joins TRBV12-3 or TRBV12-4 to TRBJ2-7; D is unresolved. The CDR3 covers 13 residues. V lost 6 bases and J 0 bases, leaving 9 bases between the germline ends. CDR3 loop: CASSTAGSYEQYF. DNA of the CDR3: TGTGCCAGCAGCACTGCCGGCTCCTACGAGCAGTACTTC.

The gene calls are TRBV20-1 and TRBJ1-1; D is ambiguous. The CDR3 sequence is 14 residues long. Germline V gene lookup returns CDR1 DFQATT and CDR2 SNEGSKA (reference sequence). Trimming pared 0 bases from V and 1 base from J, leaving 9 bases between. The CDR3 region is CSAREGPTNTEAFF. The DNA of the CDR3 is TGCAGTGCTAGAGAAGGACCGACGAACACTGAAGCTTTCTTT.

This rearrangement joins TRBV5-6 to TRBJ1-4; D unresolved. V lost 2 bases to trimming and J lost 3 bases, with 11 bases between them. Germline V lookup: CDR1 SGHDT, CDR2 YYEEEE. The length of the CDR3 is 15 residues. CDR3 in amino acids: CASSLGGDPNEKLFF. CDR3 in DNA: TGTGCCAGCAGCTTAGGTGGGGATCCTAATGAAAAACTGTTTTTT. The full variable domain, with the rest looked up from reference TRBV5-6 and TRBJ1-4, is DAGVTQSPTHLIKTRGQQVTLRCSPKSGHDTVSWYQQALGQGPQFIFQYYEEEERQRGNFPDRFSGHQFPNYSSELNVNALLLGDSALYLCASSLGGDPNEKLFFGSGTQLSVL.

This clonotype was seen a handful of times. This chain uses TRBV5-1 with TRBJ2-3, with 8 bases that match TRBD2. The CDR3 contains 16 residues. Germline CDR1 is SGHRS and CDR2 is YFSETQ. With 3 bases clipped from V and 0 bases from J, the junction kept 6 bases outside the gene matches. The CDR3 loop reads CASSSTSGRSTDTQYF. DNA for the CDR3: TGCGCCAGCAGCTCGACCAGCGGGAGAAGCACAGATACGCAGTATTTT.

In this sample, this clonotype turned up a few times. The gene calls are TRBV6-5 and TRBJ1-6, with a weak D call TRBD1 (6 bases). CDR1 and CDR2 from the germline V gene are MNHEY and SVGAGI. This CDR3 has 17 amino acids. V was pared by 2 bases and J by 8 bases, with 19 bases between. The CDR3 is CASSYPKLGQLHSPLHF. The CDR3 DNA follows: TGTGCCAGCAGTTACCCCAAACTAGGACAGCTACATTCACCCCTCCACTTT.